What follows describes a single TCR beta chain. Antigen: not known. The RNA input was about 0.5 to 1 ug, and it was reverse transcribed with random hexamers. Amplification of TCR beta CDR3 by immunoSEQ multiplex PCR spanned 54 Vbeta and 13 Jbeta. TCRdb re-analysed the immunoSEQ multiplex PCR reads in MiXCR, keeping a single row per CDR3 protein. Counted here are 170,000 or so distinct CDR3 sequences, around 95% occurring once; the ten biggest clones make up approximately 0.12%. Sequencing targeted TCR beta in T cells from blood (CD8+ and CD4+). The source of the sample is a study of CD8 T cells in Susac syndrome. Study in general: Sequencing included Susac syndrome patients, five or six of them with active disease and under ten in remission. Study observations and caveats: The study recognized that the number of individuals in its TCR sequencing and HLA analysis was relatively small.

The germline CDR1 and CDR2 sequences are SGHDT and YYEEEE. The CDR3 consists of 13 residues. Trimming removed 2 bases from V and 5 bases from J, with 10 bases in between. This TCR derives from a human donor with Susac syndrome. The sequenced sample was CD4+ T cells from PBMCs. The chain employs TRBV5-6 and TRBJ2-5, with D unresolved. Here the CDR3 DNA reads TGTGCCAGCAGCTTCGAGGTCGGGGAGACCCAGTACTTC. Its protein product is CASSFEVGETQYF.